This T cell receptor beta chain was sequenced in a study of yellow fever vaccine responses in identical twins. Points from the study as a whole: Each twin's T cell response to the vaccine was reported to look partly convergent and partly personalized.

Via MiXCR, TCRdb re-called the RT-PCR reads, giving one row per CDR3 protein. The sample records roughly 23,000 distinct CDR3 sequences, roughly 80% being singletons. Germline loops: CDR1 LGHDT, CDR2 YNNKEL (reference sequence). This CDR3 region has 15 residues. Trimming removed 4 bases at V and 6 bases at J, with 18 bases between. With respect to this clonotype: Antigen unknown.

The genes are TRBV3-1 and TRBJ1-1; weak D call: TRBD1 (5 bases). The sequence derives from a woman aged 18-29 years who received the yellow fever vaccine. Specimen: T cells from blood (PBMCs), unsorted or a sorted subset (not recorded which), collected before or after yellow fever vaccination (not recorded which). Here the CDR3 reads CASSLLGAGLAEAFF. Here the CDR3 DNA reads TGTGCCAGCAGCCTTCTTGGGGCCGGTTTAGCTGAAGCTTTCTTT.